Each of the 30 T cell receptor beta chains below was sequenced from the same sample in a study of blood T cells in healthy people across ages (dated by TCRdb to about 2015). Library creation used 5' RACE. The listed sequencing device is Illumina HiSeq 2500. A second about 7 to 11 cycle PCR used a sample-barcoded 5' primer and a J-beta primer mix. The public reads were quality trimmed at Q25 with fastp and then assembled into clones with MiXCR by TCRdb, keeping productive beta chains. Entries are consolidated by CDR3 protein sequence, retaining the most common genes and DNA. The sample table holds roughly 930,000 distinct CDR3 sequences, of which about 48% were seen once. The ten largest account for 10% to 15% of the sample. The sample consisted of blood. These receptors were collected from a man younger than 40 in good health.

This clonotype occurred a few times. The rearrangement joins TRBV30 to TRBJ2-3, with a tentative D call TRBD2 (5 bases). The germline CDR1 and CDR2 sequences are GTSNPN and SVGIG (reference sequence). The CDR3 is 12 amino acids. The germline V and J ends were trimmed by 2 bases and 7 bases, with 10 bases remaining between them. Written as DNA, the CDR3 is TGTGCCTGGAGTCCCACGGACTATACGCAGTATTTT. Residues: CAWSPTDYTQYF.

The chain is built from TRBV28 and TRBJ1-5; D is ambiguous. From germline, CDR1 is MDHEN and CDR2 SYDVKM. V was clipped by 6 bases and J by 2 bases, with 14 bases between them. CDR3 size: 15 residues. CDR3 coding DNA: TGTGCCAGCAGCCGCGAAGCAGTGGGCAATCAGCCCCAGCATTTT. Its translation: CASSREAVGNQPQHF.

There are a few counts of this clonotype. The CDR3 bases are TGTGCCAGCAGCTTAGGACAGGGCCTTTCCTACAATGAGCAGTTCTTC. Its translation: CASSLGQGLSYNEQFF. The V call is TRBV7-2, the J call TRBJ2-1, with 7 bases identical to TRBD1. The germline CDR1 and CDR2 sequences are SGHTA and FQGNSA. V dropped 1 base and J dropped 1; count of bases not matched to a gene: 4. This CDR3 is built from 16 residues.

This clonotype was counted ten times or more. The chain joins TRBV20-1 to TRBJ1-6, with 7 positions matching TRBD1. J was trimmed by 9 bases and V by 8 bases; bases with no gene match: 10. This CDR3 spans 13 amino acids. Germline CDR1 and CDR2: DFQATT and SNEGSKA (reference sequence). CDR3 nucleotides: TGCAGTACTACCAGGGGGGATGGTTCACCCCTCCACTTT. This encodes CSTTRGDGSPLHF.

The V and J genes are TRBV6-5 and TRBJ2-6; D unresolved. Germline V lookup: CDR1 MNHEY, CDR2 SVGAGI. There are 15 residues in the CDR3. V was cut by 7 bases and J by 4 bases, with 14 bases left in between. In DNA, the CDR3 is TGTGCCAGCACCCTAATGGGCTCCGGGGCCAACGTCCTGACTTTC. It codes for CASTLMGSGANVLTF.

The count of this clonotype is one. One junction end disagrees with the germline gene, perhaps due to a read error. The chain links TRBV4-3 to TRBJ2-1, with D uncertain. The germline V gene has CDR1 LGHNA and CDR2 YSLEER. CDR3 length: 17 residues. The CDR3 sequence: CANSQDAGSGSYNEQFF. The CDR3 DNA reads TGCGCCAACAGCCAAGATGCCGGCTCCGGCTCCTACAATGAGCAGTTCTTC.

The V gene is TRBV28, the J gene TRBJ1-2; 11 bases line up with TRBD1. This CDR3 is 15 amino acids long. V lost 4 bases and J lost 7; bases outside the gene matches: 8. The germline V gene has CDR1 MDHEN and CDR2 SYDVKM. The CDR3 reads CASSSSGQGVRGYTF. Here the CDR3 DNA reads TGTGCCAGCAGTTCCTCGGGACAGGGGGTCCGTGGCTACACCTTC.

This chain joins TRBV5-6 and TRBJ2-1, with unresolved D. The V gene's germline CDR1 is SGHDT and CDR2 YYEEEE. V was trimmed by 1 base and J by 10 bases, leaving 12 bases between them. The CDR3 is made up of 13 amino acids. The CDR3 DNA sequence: TGTGCCAGCAGCTTGATTCCTGCTGGCGAGCAGTTCTTC. The encoded protein is CASSLIPAGEQFF.

CDR3 sequence reads: CASSARGGGADTQYF. CDR3 nucleotide sequence: TGTGCCAGCAGCGCCCGTGGCGGGGGCGCAGATACGCAGTATTTT. V usage is TRBV12-3 or TRBV12-4 and J usage is TRBJ2-3, with TRBD2 as a possible D gene (7 bases). The CDR3 sequence is 15 residues long. V gave up 6 bases and J gave up 4 bases, with 17 bases separating them.

The chain combines TRBV20-1 with TRBJ1-1; 8 bases map to TRBD1. With 2 bases clipped from V and 5 bases from J, the junction kept 4 bases outside the gene matches. Looked up from germline, CDR1 is DFQATT and CDR2 is SNEGSKA (reference sequence). CDR3 length: 13 residues. CDR3 in DNA: TGCAGTGCTAGAAGACAGGGGAGGACTGAAGCTTTCTTT. It specifies CSARRQGRTEAFF.

The rearrangement uses TRBV7-3 and TRBJ2-5, with D maybe TRBD1 (5 bases). The germline CDR1 and CDR2 sequences are SGHTA and FQGTGA. CDR3 size: 14 residues. With 6 bases removed from V and 5 bases from J, the gap between germline ends came to 16 bases. The DNA for the CDR3 is TGTGCCAGCAGTCAAGATGGGGCACGGGAGACCCAGTACTTC. Its translation is CASSQDGARETQYF.

The chain combines TRBV6-2 or TRBV6-3 with TRBJ2-7; 9 bases are a match to TRBD2. CDR1 MNHEY and CDR2 SVGEGT come from the germline V gene. The CDR3 runs 15 residues. V was clipped by 2 bases and J by 2 bases; unmatched bases: 4. CDR3 residues: CASSYGGGAAYEQYF. In nucleotides, the CDR3 is TGTGCCAGCAGTTACGGCGGGGGGGCTGCCTACGAGCAGTACTTC.

The chain uses TRBV6-2 or TRBV6-3 and TRBJ2-4; tentative D call: TRBD1 (6 bases). The end of the DNA fits TRBJ2-7 better, so the J call may be wrong. The CDR3 runs to 14 residues. Germline assignment: CDR1 MNHEY and CDR2 SVGEGT. CDR3 region: CASRSGTPIYEQYF. The CDR3 nucleotides read TGTGCCAGCAGATCCGGGACACCTATCTACGAGCAGTACTTC.

The V gene is TRBV4-3, the J gene TRBJ2-1, with TRBD1 matching 7 bases. Germline loops: CDR1 LGHNA, CDR2 YSLEER. After removal of 1 base from V and 5 bases from J, the junction contained 5 bases not matched to a gene. The CDR3 has 15 residues. DNA for the CDR3: TGCGCCAGCAGCCAAGGGGACAGAGAAGACAATGAGCAGTTCTTC. As protein: CASSQGDREDNEQFF.

The rearrangement joins TRBV28 to TRBJ2-7; 14 bases are shared with TRBD2. The end of the DNA is better explained by TRBJ2-4, so the J call may be wrong. CDR3 length: 20 amino acids. Germline CDR1 MDHEN, CDR2 SYDVKM. Here the CDR3 reads CASSLGLAGATRRDKNIQYF. The CDR3 nucleotides are TGTGCCAGCAGTTTGGGACTAGCGGGGGCTACCCGTAGGGACAAAAACATTCAGTACTTC.

The sample holds many counts of this clonotype. The chain is built from TRBV29-1 and TRBJ2-5; TRBD1 is a possible D gene (6 bases). V lost 4 bases and J 4 bases, leaving 13 bases between the germline ends. Germline CDR1 is SQVTM and CDR2 is ANQGSEA. This CDR3 has 13 amino acids. The CDR3 loop reads CSVVPWTVETQYF. CDR3 nucleotides: TGCAGCGTTGTACCCTGGACAGTAGAGACCCAGTACTTC.

V is TRBV20-1 and J is TRBJ1-2; D unresolved. The CDR3 has 12 residues. Deletions cut 3 bases from V and 3 bases from J, with 8 bases between. Germline assignment: CDR1 DFQATT and CDR2 SNEGSKA (reference sequence). CDR3 residues: CSARNGDYGYTF. DNA of the CDR3: TGCAGTGCTAGGAACGGGGACTATGGCTACACCTTC.

This clonotype was seen a handful of times. The rearrangement links TRBV3-1 to TRBJ2-3; D ambiguous. Germline-derived CDR1 and CDR2 are LGHDT and YNNKEL (reference sequence). This CDR3 spans 16 amino acids. V lost 6 bases and J lost 3, with 19 bases in between. The CDR3 DNA follows: TGTGCCAGCAGTCAATATACATTCGTCAGAACAGATACGCAGTATTTT. This codes for CASSQYTFVRTDTQYF.

This clonotype appeared a few times. The chain carries TRBV10-3 and TRBJ2-1, with no clear D. V was shortened by 3 bases and J by 10 bases, with 7 bases between the two germline ends. Per the germline V gene, CDR1 is ENHRY and CDR2 is SYGVKD. The CDR3 loop spans 11 amino acids. The CDR3 bases are TGTGCCATCAGTGAAGGCTGGGAGCAGTTCTTC. Protein: CAISEGWEQFF.

The rearrangement links TRBV20-1 to TRBJ1-5, with TRBD1 identical over 8 bases. Germline V lookup: CDR1 DFQATT, CDR2 SNEGSKA (reference sequence). This CDR3 region has 17 residues. The V segment lost 3 bases and the J segment 0 bases; nucleotides outside the gene matches: 10. CDR3 in amino acids: CSARDREGGYSNQPQHF. As DNA, the CDR3 is TGCAGTGCTAGGGACAGGGAAGGGGGGTATAGCAATCAGCCCCAGCATTTT.

This clonotype showed up many times. It may be a read error: a sequence one base away is much more abundant. The chain uses TRBV11-2 and TRBJ2-7; D gene unclear. Deletions cut 5 bases from V and 0 bases from J, with 11 bases between. The CDR3 is 14 amino acids. The germline gives CDR1 SGHAT, CDR2 FQNNGV. The CDR3 sequence is CASSVGFSSYEQYF. The CDR3 DNA reads TGTGCCAGCAGCGTGGGGTTTAGCTCCTACGAGCAGTACTTC. The variable domain in full, with the rest retrieved from reference TRBV11-2 and TRBJ2-7, is EAGVAQSPRYKIIEKRQSVAFWCNPISGHATLYWYQQILGQGPKLLIQFQNNGVVDDSQLPKDRFSAERLKGVDSTLKIQPAKLEDSAVYLCASSVGFSSYEQYFGPGTRLTVT.

This clonotype was seen only a few times. The chain couples TRBV4-3 to TRBJ2-1; TRBD2 aligns across 8 bases. CDR1 is LGHNA, CDR2 YSLEER, per germline. V lost 2 bases, J lost 6 bases, and 12 bases stayed unmatched. The CDR3 covers 17 residues. This chain's CDR3 is CASSQLRGGLASNEQFF. In DNA, the CDR3 is TGCGCCAGCAGCCAACTGCGCGGTGGACTAGCTTCCAATGAGCAGTTCTTC.

The V gene is TRBV6-5, the J gene TRBJ2-5, with 7 nucleotides matching TRBD1. With V trimmed by 4 bases and J by 11 bases, 10 bases remained unmatched. Germline values: CDR1 MNHEY, CDR2 SVGAGI. The CDR3 is made up of 13 amino acids. The CDR3 loop is CASSFRGPTEQYF. Here the CDR3 DNA reads TGTGCCAGCAGTTTTAGGGGGCCCACGGAGCAGTACTTC.

The chain joins TRBV4-3 to TRBJ2-1; D is unresolved. The J call may be in error: the DNA end matches TRBJ2-7 better. The V gene's germline CDR1 is LGHNA and CDR2 YSLEER. This CDR3 region has 15 residues. CDR3 DNA sequence: TGCGCCAGTAAGCAAACCTACCCCTCCTACAATGAGCAGTACTTC. It specifies CASKQTYPSYNEQYF.

The J gene is TRBJ2-5, the V gene TRBV6-2 or TRBV6-3; TRBD2 is a possible D gene (6 bases). Deletions cut 4 bases from V and 11 bases from J, with 20 bases between. Germline CDR1 MNHEY, CDR2 SVGEGT. The CDR3 is 14 residues long. As DNA, the CDR3 is TGTGCCAGCAGTTCCCCCCCCCTAGCGAGTGAGCAGTACTTC. Its translation: CASSSPPLASEQYF.

This chain joins TRBV7-9 and TRBJ2-3, with D possibly TRBD2 on 5 matching bases. Trimming stripped 1 base from V and 2 bases from J, with 10 bases between. Germline-derived CDR1 and CDR2 are SEHNR and FQNEAQ (reference sequence). The CDR3 loop spans 15 amino acids. This CDR3 is CASSLVGKHTDTQYF. CDR3 DNA: TGTGCCAGCAGCTTAGTCGGGAAGCACACAGATACGCAGTATTTT. The full variable domain, its missing parts supplied by reference TRBV7-9 and TRBJ2-3, is DTGVSQNPRHKITKRGQNVTFRCDPISEHNRLYWYRQTLGQGPEFLTYFQNEAQLEKSRLLSDRFSAERPKGSFSTLEIQRTEQGDSAMYLCASSLVGKHTDTQYFGPGTRLTVL.

The sample holds a few counts of this clonotype. The V and J genes are TRBV12-3 or TRBV12-4 and TRBJ2-5; D is tentatively TRBD1 or TRBD2 (5 bases each). The V gene lost 1 base and the J gene lost 0 bases, with 12 bases spanning the gap. CDR3 length: 16 amino acids. The CDR3 nucleotides are TGTGCCAGCAGTTTAGAGGCTGGGGGTTACCAAGAGACCCAGTACTTC. This encodes CASSLEAGGYQETQYF.

This rearrangement joins TRBV18 to TRBJ2-1; possibly TRBD1 for D (5 bases). Trimming shortened V by 2 bases and J by 8 bases, and 16 bases separated the two germline ends. The CDR3 runs to 15 residues. Germline-derived CDR1 and CDR2 are KGHSH and LQKENI. The CDR3 DNA reads as TGTGCCAGCTCACCAGCTTCGGACATTGTCGATGAGCAGTTCTTC. Translating it yields CASSPASDIVDEQFF.

The genes are TRBV24-1 and TRBJ2-7, with TRBD1 matching 9 bases. Per germline, CDR1 KGHDR and CDR2 SFDVKD. The trim removed 2 bases at V and 4 bases at J, leaving 2 bases unmatched. This CDR3 region has 14 residues. CDR3 sequence (DNA): TGTGCCACCAGTGATTCGGACAGGGGATACGAGCAGTACTTC. Translated, it gives CATSDSDRGYEQYF.

Only a few counts were recorded for this clonotype. The gene calls are TRBV28 and TRBJ2-1; D perhaps matches TRBD1 (6 bases). V gave up 5 bases and J gave up 7 bases, with 18 bases separating them. CDR3 length: 15 residues. In germline, CDR1 is MDHEN, CDR2 SYDVKM. The CDR3 region has the DNA TGTGCCAGCAGTCCCCTCCAGGGGTCGGTGAATGAGCAGTTCTTC. Protein product: CASSPLQGSVNEQFF.